The 12 T cell receptor beta chains below all came from one sample that was sequenced in a study of memory CD4+ T cells and cytomegalovirus serostatus (dated by TCRdb to the late 2010s). A FACSAria II was used to sort memory CD4+ T cells, defined as single viable CD3+CD4+CD8-CD45RO+ cells. Libraries came from the immunoSEQ multiplex PCR assay. TCRdb's version of the immuneACCESS table is confined to in-frame rearrangements and falls short of the full clone set. An unresolved V gene accounts for under half of the shortfall where checked; the remainder is of unknown origin. The sample contains over 40,000 clones, approximately 83% of them found a single time. Roughly 0.6% of the sample is held by the ten biggest clonotypes. Sequenced input: memory CD4+ T cells from blood. The receptor set was obtained from an adult in good health and CMV-seronegative.

This rearrangement joins TRBV19 to TRBJ1-5; 10 nucleotides agree with TRBD1. Trimming cost V 8 bases and J 2 bases; bases outside gene matches: 3. The CDR3 is made up of 14 amino acids. CDR1 is LNHDA, CDR2 SQIVND, per germline (reference sequence). CDR3 sequence: CASGGTGGNQPQHF. CDR3 in DNA: TGTGCCAGTGGCGGGACAGGGGGCAATCAGCCCCAGCATTTT.

In this sample, this clone turned up once. The rearrangement joins TRBV2 to TRBJ1-2, with 7 bases lining up with TRBD1. CDR1 is SNHLY and CDR2 is FYNNEI in the germline V gene. This CDR3 comprises 12 residues. V gave up 7 bases and J gave up 14 bases; unmatched junction bases: 13. CDR3 loop: CASTTGYSVVTF. CDR3 bases: TGTGCCAGCACGACAGGGTATTCCGTTGTAACCTTC.

The chain joins TRBV29-1 to TRBJ1-1; no clear D gene. The V gene's germline CDR1 is SQVTM and CDR2 ANQGSEA. V was clipped by 1 base and J by 4 bases, with 1 base between them. The CDR3 runs to 10 residues. In nucleotides, the CDR3 is TGCAGCGTTGAAGTCACTGAAGCTTTCTTT. Translating it yields CSVEVTEAFF.

This clone was detected only a few times. The rearrangement joins TRBV7-2 to TRBJ1-5, with TRBD1 matching 9 bases. This CDR3 contains 14 residues. Germline CDR1 reads SGHTA; CDR2 reads FQGNSA. V lost 5 bases, J lost 2 bases, and 1 base stayed unmatched. The CDR3 reads CASSRDRGNQPQHF. The CDR3 DNA is TGTGCCAGCAGCCGGGACAGGGGCAATCAGCCCCAGCATTTT.

The gene calls are TRBV19 and TRBJ2-3; 9 bases match TRBD1. Germline V gene data show CDR1 as LNHDA and CDR2 as SQIVND (reference sequence). The CDR3 sequence is 16 residues long. The trim removed 5 bases at V and 4 bases at J, leaving 10 bases unmatched. The CDR3 bases are TGTGCCAGTAGTCGGCGGGGACAGGGCCCCTCAGATACGCAGTATTTT. Translating it yields CASSRRGQGPSDTQYF.

This rearrangement joins TRBV27 to TRBJ1-1; 7 bases align to TRBD1. Germline V gene lookup returns CDR1 MNHEY and CDR2 SMNVEV (reference sequence). V lost 3 bases and J lost 4; bases outside the gene matches: 11. The CDR3 loop spans 16 amino acids. The CDR3 reads CASSLGGRTGSTEAFF. CDR3 in DNA: TGTGCCAGCAGTTTGGGGGGGCGGACAGGAAGCACTGAAGCTTTCTTT.

The CDR3 sequence: CASSLMAYGYTF. In DNA form, the CDR3 reads TGTGCCAGCAGTTTAATGGCCTATGGCTACACCTTC. The chain combines TRBV28 with TRBJ1-2, with D uncertain. V was cut by 2 bases and J by 4 bases, with 5 bases left in between. CDR3 size: 12 residues. Germline assignment: CDR1 MDHEN and CDR2 SYDVKM.

The gene calls are TRBV7-2 and TRBJ2-2; TRBD1 aligns across 7 bases. This CDR3 comprises 14 residues. V lost 5 bases to trimming and J lost 13 bases; unmatched junction nucleotides: 13. The V gene's germline CDR1 is SGHTA and CDR2 FQGNSA. The CDR3 DNA reads TGTGCCAGCAGCCCCCAAACAGGGGTTGGAGTGCTGTTTTTT. Amino acid sequence: CASSPQTGVGVLFF.

V and J are TRBV21-1 and TRBJ1-2; the table's TRBD1 call for D was not verified on the DNA. TRBV21-1 is flagged as a pseudogene. The CDR3 is 12 amino acids. The CDR3 bases are TGTGCCAACCGACAGGGGCACTATGGCTACACCTTC. Amino acid sequence: CANRQGHYGYTF.

This chain uses TRBV28 with TRBJ2-1; D perhaps matches TRBD2 (6 bases). This CDR3 is 13 amino acids long. The germline V gene has CDR1 MDHEN and CDR2 SYDVKM. V was shortened by 8 bases and J by 4 bases, with 12 bases between the two germline ends. The CDR3 protein is CASHSRGYNEQFF. The CDR3 bases are TGTGCCAGCCACTCGCGGGGTTACAATGAGCAGTTCTTC. The full variable domain, in which reference TRBV28 and TRBJ2-1 provide the parts outside the CDR3, is DVKVTQSSRYLVKRTGEKVFLECVQDMDHENMFWYRQDPGLGLRLIYFSYDVKMKEKGDIPEGYSVSREKKERFSLILESASTNQTSMYLCASHSRGYNEQFFGPGTRLTVL.

V gene TRBV19 combines with J gene TRBJ1-4; weak D call: TRBD1 (6 bases). The germline gives CDR1 LNHDA, CDR2 SQIVND (reference sequence). Trimming took off 7 bases at V and 5 bases at J, with 17 bases between the two ends. There are 15 residues in the CDR3. This chain's CDR3 is CASKGGALVNEKLFF. CDR3 in DNA: TGTGCCAGTAAGGGGGGGGCCCTTGTGAATGAAAAACTGTTTTTT.

The chain carries TRBV5-4 and TRBJ1-6; tentative D call: TRBD1 (5 bases). The germline V gene has CDR1 SGHNT and CDR2 YYREEE (reference sequence). The CDR3 runs to 16 residues. V was trimmed by 4 bases and J by 3 bases, leaving 14 bases between them. The CDR3 reads CASSTRQKIYNSPLHF. In nucleotides, the CDR3 is TGTGCCAGCAGCACCCGACAGAAAATCTATAATTCACCCCTCCACTTT.